The present T cell receptor (beta chain) was sequenced within a study of naive and memory T cell subsets. This CDR3 contains 14 residues. Looked up from germline, CDR1 is LGHNA and CDR2 is YSLEER. V lost 0 bases and J lost 10, with 13 bases in between. Indicated treatment: skin biopsy from PPD injection site in Mantoux-positive individual. A UMI-containing oligonucleotide was joined by 3' ligation to the TCR cDNA template. This clonotype was seen a handful of times. Its antigen is not known. Amplification of ligated cDNA took four PCR rounds with SP2 and nested alpha and beta constant primers. TCRdb used MiXCR to reprocess the UMI-ligation and nested PCR reads, holding one entry per CDR3 protein. The table records over 11,000 distinct CDR3 sequences, under 6.5% of them present only once. General study findings and limits: TCR transcript changes with activation or differentiation may affect this RNA method.

This chain joins TRBV4-3 and TRBJ2-1; maybe TRBD2 (6 bases). The receptor was isolated from an adult in good health. This sample comprised skin, obtained from a tuberculin skin test site. The CDR3: CASSQDGGAREQFF. CDR3 DNA sequence: TGCGCCAGCAGCCAAGACGGCGGGGCGAGAGAGCAGTTCTTC.